This T cell receptor (beta chain) came from a study of cytomegalovirus exposure and HLA in healthy donors. Nominal health characterized the donors when sampled, though unrecorded immune exposures were likely. Of note for this clone: The antigen remains undetermined.

Germline CDR1 reads MNHEY; CDR2 reads SMNVEV (reference sequence). CDR3 length equals 15 residues. The V end lost 4 bases, the J end lost 2 bases, and 15 bases lay between the germline ends. Study-wide points: Later work found most CMV-associated TCR beta chains apparently HLA-restricted. A highly shared variant cluster was judged a likely technical artifact.

The PCR had 60 Vbeta and 13 Jbeta primers. Libraries were prepared by immunoSEQ multiplex PCR; TCRdb keeps only in-frame clonotypes and omits some of them. This sample has approximately 190,000 clones, with over 80% found just once. The receptor was isolated from a man aged 25-40 years in good health and CMV-seronegative. The chain combines TRBV27 with TRBJ2-7; D gene uncertain. What was sequenced was PBMCs. Written as DNA, the CDR3 is TGTGCCAGCAGTTATGGGCCCTACCCTACCTACGAGCAGTACTTC. It encodes CASSYGPYPTYEQYF.